A single sample is the source of the 9 T cell receptor beta chains below, sequenced in a study of cytomegalovirus exposure and HLA in healthy donors. The PCR had 60 Vbeta and 13 Jbeta primers. Profiling relied on immunoSEQ multiplex PCR, and the TCRdb table lists in-frame clones only, not all of them. Of roughly 100,000 clones detected, about three quarters appear once; the ten largest clones hold approximately 5%. Material: PBMCs. These receptors all stem from a man aged 25-40 years in good health and CMV-seropositive.

The chain uses TRBV14 and TRBJ2-3; D unclear. The CDR3 is 16 amino acids. Germline V lookup: CDR1 SGHDN, CDR2 FVKESK. The ends were cut back, 0 bases at V and 6 bases at J, with 16 bases in the middle. The CDR3, as DNA: TGTGCCAGCAGCCAAGATAATCGGAGAACCCGCGATACGCAGTATTTT. Amino acids: CASSQDNRRTRDTQYF.

J is TRBJ2-2 and V is TRBV5-1; D unresolved. Germline loops: CDR1 SGHRS, CDR2 YFSETQ. The CDR3 extends over 13 amino acids. Trimming removed 3 bases from V and 5 bases from J, with 8 bases in between. In DNA, the CDR3 is TGCGCCAGCAGCTCCTCCGGGACCGGGGAGCTGTTTTTT. Translation gives CASSSSGTGELFF.

Note on this clone: This same CDR3 is encoded by further DNA sequences in the sample. The genes are TRBV27 and TRBJ2-4; D possibly corresponds to TRBD2 (5 bases). Germline V CDR1 and CDR2: MNHEY, SMNVEV (reference sequence). This CDR3 spans 15 amino acids. The V and J ends lost 5 bases and 6 bases respectively, with 17 bases between them. The CDR3 here is CASSPVSLAGNIQYF. The CDR3 bases are TGTGCCAGCAGTCCCGTATCCCTGGCGGGAAACATTCAGTACTTC.

J is TRBJ1-1 and V is TRBV27; TRBD1 is a possible D gene (6 bases). Germline V gene data show CDR1 as MNHEY and CDR2 as SMNVEV (reference sequence). Trimming pared 5 bases from V and 2 bases from J, leaving 12 bases between. The length of the CDR3 is 14 residues. The CDR3 is CASSPTGINTEAFF. The CDR3 region has the DNA TGTGCCAGCAGTCCAACAGGGATTAACACTGAAGCTTTCTTT.

The chain has TRBV7-8 and TRBJ1-4; 9 bases map to TRBD1. The CDR3 contains 14 residues. Germline CDR1 SGHVS, CDR2 FQNEAQ. V was pared by 2 bases and J by 8 bases, with 3 bases of the junction left unmatched. DNA of the CDR3: TGTGCCAGCAGCTTAAGGGACAGGGCCGAAAAACTGTTTTTT. It codes for CASSLRDRAEKLFF.

This chain uses TRBV29-1 with TRBJ2-5; 8 positions agree with TRBD1. Matching the DNA end better, TRBJ2-7 makes the J call doubtful. The CDR3 extends over 15 amino acids. CDR1 and CDR2 from the germline V gene are SQVTM and ANQGSEA. The CDR3 nucleotides are TGCAGCGTTGAAGTGAGGGCAGGGGGCACCGACGAGCAGTACTTC. As protein: CSVEVRAGGTDEQYF.

The chain is built from TRBV7-2 and TRBJ2-7; tentative D call: TRBD2 (7 bases). This CDR3 comprises 16 residues. Trimming shortened V by 2 bases and J by 4 bases, and 18 bases separated the two germline ends. Germline CDR1 and CDR2: SGHTA and FQGNSA. CDR3 DNA sequence: TGTGCCAGCAGCTTAAGGGAGGGGACACAGGGTTACGAGCAGTACTTC. It specifies CASSLREGTQGYEQYF.

This chain uses TRBV4-2 with TRBJ2-3; 11 bases are shared with TRBD2. CDR3 length: 16 amino acids. Germline V gene data show CDR1 as LGHNA and CDR2 as YNFKEQ. With V trimmed by 4 bases and J by 4 bases, 7 bases remained unmatched. The CDR3, as DNA: TGTGCCAGCAGCCGAGTAGCGGGGGGGCAAGCAGATACGCAGTATTTT. It codes for CASSRVAGGQADTQYF.

The chain combines TRBV5-5 with TRBJ1-2, with 8 nucleotides matching TRBD1. The V gene's germline CDR1 is SGHKS and CDR2 YYEKEE (reference sequence). The CDR3 loop spans 15 amino acids. V was clipped by 6 bases and J by 4 bases; unmatched bases: 11. The chain's CDR3 is CASTPSRGLSYGYTF. Here the CDR3 DNA reads TGTGCCAGCACCCCCTCCAGGGGGCTCAGCTATGGCTACACCTTC.